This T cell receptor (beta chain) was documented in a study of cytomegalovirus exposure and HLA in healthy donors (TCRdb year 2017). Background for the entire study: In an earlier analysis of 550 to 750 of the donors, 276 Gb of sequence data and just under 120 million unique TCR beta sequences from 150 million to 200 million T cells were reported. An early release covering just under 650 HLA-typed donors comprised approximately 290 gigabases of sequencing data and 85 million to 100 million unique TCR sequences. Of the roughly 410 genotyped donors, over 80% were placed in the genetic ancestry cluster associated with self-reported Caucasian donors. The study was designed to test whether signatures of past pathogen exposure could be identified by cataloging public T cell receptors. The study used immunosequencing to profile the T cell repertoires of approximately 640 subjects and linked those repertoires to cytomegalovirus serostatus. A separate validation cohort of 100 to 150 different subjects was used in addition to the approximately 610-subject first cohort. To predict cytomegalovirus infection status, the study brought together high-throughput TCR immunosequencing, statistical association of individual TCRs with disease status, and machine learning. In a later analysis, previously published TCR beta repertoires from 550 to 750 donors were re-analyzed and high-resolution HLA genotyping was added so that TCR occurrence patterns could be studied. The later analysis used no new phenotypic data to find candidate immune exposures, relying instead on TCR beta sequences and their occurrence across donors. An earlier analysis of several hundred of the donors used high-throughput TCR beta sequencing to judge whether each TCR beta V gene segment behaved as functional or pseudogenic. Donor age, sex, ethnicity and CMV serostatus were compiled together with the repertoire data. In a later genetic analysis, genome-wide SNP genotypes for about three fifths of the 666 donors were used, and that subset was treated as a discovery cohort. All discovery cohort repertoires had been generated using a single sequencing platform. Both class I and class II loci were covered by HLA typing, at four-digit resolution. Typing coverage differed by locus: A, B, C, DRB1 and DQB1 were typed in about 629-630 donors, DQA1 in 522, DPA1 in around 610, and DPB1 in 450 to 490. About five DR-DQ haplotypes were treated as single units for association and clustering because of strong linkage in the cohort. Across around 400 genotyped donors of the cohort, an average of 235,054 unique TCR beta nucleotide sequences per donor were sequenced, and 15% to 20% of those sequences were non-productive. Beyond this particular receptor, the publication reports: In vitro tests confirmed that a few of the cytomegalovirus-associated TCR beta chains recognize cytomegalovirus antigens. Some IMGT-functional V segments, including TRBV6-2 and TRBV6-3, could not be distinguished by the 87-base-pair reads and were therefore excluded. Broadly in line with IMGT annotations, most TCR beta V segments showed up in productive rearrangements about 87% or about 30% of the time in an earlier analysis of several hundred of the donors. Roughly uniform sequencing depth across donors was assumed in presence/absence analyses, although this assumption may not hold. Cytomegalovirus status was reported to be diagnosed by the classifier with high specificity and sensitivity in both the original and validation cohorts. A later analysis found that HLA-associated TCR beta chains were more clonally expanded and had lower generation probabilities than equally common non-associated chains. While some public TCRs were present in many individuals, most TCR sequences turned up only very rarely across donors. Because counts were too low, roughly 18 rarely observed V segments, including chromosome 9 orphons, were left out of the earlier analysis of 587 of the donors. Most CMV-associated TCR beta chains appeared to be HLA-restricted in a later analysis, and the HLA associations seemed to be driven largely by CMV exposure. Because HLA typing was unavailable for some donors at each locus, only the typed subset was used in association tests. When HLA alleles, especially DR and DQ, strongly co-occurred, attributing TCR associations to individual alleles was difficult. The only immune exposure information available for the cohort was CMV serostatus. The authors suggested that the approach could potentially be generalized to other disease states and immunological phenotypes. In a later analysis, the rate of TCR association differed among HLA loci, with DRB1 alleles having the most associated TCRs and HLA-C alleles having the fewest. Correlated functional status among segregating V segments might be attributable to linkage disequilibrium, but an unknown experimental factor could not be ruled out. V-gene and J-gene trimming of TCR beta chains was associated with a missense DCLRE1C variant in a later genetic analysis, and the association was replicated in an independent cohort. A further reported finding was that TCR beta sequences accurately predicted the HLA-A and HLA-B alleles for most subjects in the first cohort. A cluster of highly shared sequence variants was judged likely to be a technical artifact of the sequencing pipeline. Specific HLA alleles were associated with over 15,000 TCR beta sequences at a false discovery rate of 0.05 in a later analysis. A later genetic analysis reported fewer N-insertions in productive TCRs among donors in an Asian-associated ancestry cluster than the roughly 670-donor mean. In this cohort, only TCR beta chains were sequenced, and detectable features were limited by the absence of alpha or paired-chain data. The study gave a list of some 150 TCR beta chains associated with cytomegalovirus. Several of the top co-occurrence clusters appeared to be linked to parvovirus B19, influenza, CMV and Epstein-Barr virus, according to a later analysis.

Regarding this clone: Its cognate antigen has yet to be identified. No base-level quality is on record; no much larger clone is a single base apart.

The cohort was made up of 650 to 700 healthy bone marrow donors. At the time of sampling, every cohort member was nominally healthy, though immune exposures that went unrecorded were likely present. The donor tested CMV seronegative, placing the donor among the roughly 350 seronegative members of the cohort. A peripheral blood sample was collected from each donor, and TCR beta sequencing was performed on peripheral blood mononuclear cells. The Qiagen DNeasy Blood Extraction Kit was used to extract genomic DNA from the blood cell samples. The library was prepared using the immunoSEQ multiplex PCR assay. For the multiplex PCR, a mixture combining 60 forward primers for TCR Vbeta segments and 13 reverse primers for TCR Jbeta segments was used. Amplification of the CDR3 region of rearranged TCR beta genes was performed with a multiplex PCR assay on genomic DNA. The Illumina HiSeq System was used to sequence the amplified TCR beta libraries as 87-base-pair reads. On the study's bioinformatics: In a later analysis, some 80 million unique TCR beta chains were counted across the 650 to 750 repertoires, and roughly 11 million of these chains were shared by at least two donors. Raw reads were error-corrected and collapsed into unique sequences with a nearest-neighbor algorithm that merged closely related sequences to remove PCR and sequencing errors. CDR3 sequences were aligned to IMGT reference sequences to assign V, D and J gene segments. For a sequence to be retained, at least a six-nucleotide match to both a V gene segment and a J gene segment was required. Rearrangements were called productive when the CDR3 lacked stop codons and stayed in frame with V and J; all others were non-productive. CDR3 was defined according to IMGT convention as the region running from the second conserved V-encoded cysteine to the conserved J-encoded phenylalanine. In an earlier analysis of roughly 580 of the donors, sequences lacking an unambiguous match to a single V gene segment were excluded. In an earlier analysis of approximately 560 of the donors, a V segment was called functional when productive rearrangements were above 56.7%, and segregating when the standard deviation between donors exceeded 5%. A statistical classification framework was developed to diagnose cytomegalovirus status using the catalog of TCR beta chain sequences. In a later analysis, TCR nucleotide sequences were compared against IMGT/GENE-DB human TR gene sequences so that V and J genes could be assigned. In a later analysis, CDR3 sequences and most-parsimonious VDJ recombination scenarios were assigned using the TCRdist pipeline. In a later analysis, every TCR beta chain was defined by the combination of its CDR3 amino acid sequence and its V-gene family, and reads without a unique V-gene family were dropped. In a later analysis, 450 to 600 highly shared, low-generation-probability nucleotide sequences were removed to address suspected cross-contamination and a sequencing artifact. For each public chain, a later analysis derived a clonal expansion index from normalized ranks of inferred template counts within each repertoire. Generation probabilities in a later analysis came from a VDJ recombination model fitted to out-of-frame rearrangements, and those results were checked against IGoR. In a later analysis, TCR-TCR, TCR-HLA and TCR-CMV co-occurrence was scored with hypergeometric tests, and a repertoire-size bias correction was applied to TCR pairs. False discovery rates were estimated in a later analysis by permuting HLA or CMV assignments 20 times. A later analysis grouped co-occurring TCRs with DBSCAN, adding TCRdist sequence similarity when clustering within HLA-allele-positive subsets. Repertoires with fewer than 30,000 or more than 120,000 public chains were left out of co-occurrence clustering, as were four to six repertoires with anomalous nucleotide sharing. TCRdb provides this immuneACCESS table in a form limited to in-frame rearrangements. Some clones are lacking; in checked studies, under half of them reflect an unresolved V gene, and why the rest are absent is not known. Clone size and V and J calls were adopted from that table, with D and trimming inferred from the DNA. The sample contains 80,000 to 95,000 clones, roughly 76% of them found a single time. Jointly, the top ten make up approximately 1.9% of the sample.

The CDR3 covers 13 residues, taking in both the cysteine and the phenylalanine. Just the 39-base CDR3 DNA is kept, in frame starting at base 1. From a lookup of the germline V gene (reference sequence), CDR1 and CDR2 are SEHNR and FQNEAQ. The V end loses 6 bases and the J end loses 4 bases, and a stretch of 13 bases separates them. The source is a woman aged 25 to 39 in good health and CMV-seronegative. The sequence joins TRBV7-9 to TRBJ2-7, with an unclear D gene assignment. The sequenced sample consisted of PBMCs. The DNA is TGTGCCAGCAGTTCCCTGGTGACTTACGAGCAGTACTTC. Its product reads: CASSSLVTYEQYF. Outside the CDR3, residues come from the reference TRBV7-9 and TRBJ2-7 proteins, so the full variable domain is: DTGVSQNPRHKITKRGQNVTFRCDPISEHNRLYWYRQTLGQGPEFLTYFQNEAQLEKSRLLSDRFSAERPKGSFSTLEIQRTEQGDSAMYLCASSSLVTYEQYFGPGTRLTVT.